The TCR beta chain under discussion was sequenced for a study of T cell responses to AZD1222 COVID-19 vaccine. Study-wide results and caveats: Reports say nearly half of spike-specific TCRs go after unmutated variant regions. Donors were mostly white British, more females; clonal diversity possibly underestimated. When two AZD1222 doses had been given, Spike-specific TCR breadth and depth rose.

Note on this clone: Its antigen is unknown.

CDR1 LGHDT and CDR2 YNNKEL come from the germline V gene (reference sequence). The CDR3 sequence is 14 residues long. Trimming pared 0 bases from V and 4 bases from J, leaving 9 bases between. Some clones are missing from TCRdb's copy, which holds only in-frame ones; the method was immunoSEQ multiplex PCR. Here the sample spans roughly 110,000 clones, 80% to 90% being singletons. The V and J genes are TRBV3-1 (or the pseudogene TRBV3-2) and TRBJ1-2; D gene uncertain. The starting material was peripheral blood, obtained on day 0 of AZD1222 vaccination. This receptor was obtained from an adult in good health. CDR3 DNA: TGTGCCAGCAGCCAAGAGGGGTACGGCTATGGCTACACCTTC. It codes for CASSQEGYGYGYTF.